Detailed here is one TCR beta chain. Looked up from germline, CDR1 is MRHNA and CDR2 is SNTAGT. V shed 6 bases and J shed 11 bases, with 12 bases lying between them. This CDR3 contains 11 residues. The data were obtained in a study of blood T cell repertoires in COVID-19. At the level of the study: Specimens from acute and convalescent COVID-19 originated in the United States, Italy and Spain. The analysed material was cDNA or gDNA that came from T cells, B-cell-depleted T cells, or PBMCs.

Cohort 3 recovery required two negative PCRs, clearance, or symptom resolution. Source study methods: Counts of nucleated cells, estimated from reference gene primer amplification, were obtained. Repertoires were generated with immunoSEQ multiplex PCR, while TCRdb's copy carries only in-frame clones and drops some. D and trimming were read from the DNA, whereas the V and J calls and clone size are those reported in that table. The data show a few hundred thousand clones, with 87% seen just once and approximately 6% held by the top ten. The chain combines TRBV6-4 with TRBJ2-3; D uncertain. This TCR derives from a woman in her 30s who had recovered from COVID-19. What was sequenced was PBMCs or T cells enriched from blood (not recorded which). This CDR3 is CASRIRIGQYF. In DNA, the CDR3 is TGTGCCAGCAGGATAAGAATCGGGCAGTATTTT.